This T cell receptor (beta chain) comes out of a study of blood T cells in healthy people across ages. Study summary: Through template switching, about one barcoded beta molecule was captured per two T cells, as measured in model experiments. Whole-study results and caveats: Aged donors had fewer naive CD4+ cells and lower diversity than long-lived donors. Underestimates were what the diversity estimates from one million T cells were considered to be.

The draw of peripheral blood yielded roughly 9.1 milliliters from each donor. This clonotype has ten or more counts. What it recognizes is unknown. Primed by a sample-barcoded 5' primer and a J-beta primer mix, a second PCR proceeded for 7 to 11 cycles. TCRdb re-analysed the 5' RACE reads in MiXCR, keeping a single row per CDR3 protein. Counted here are over 1,500,000 distinct CDR3 sequences, roughly 52% occurring once; the ten biggest clones make up around 2.1%. Germline V gives CDR1 SGDLS, CDR2 YYNGEE. The V and J ends lost 5 bases and 5 bases respectively, with 5 bases between them. This CDR3 has 11 residues.

The rearrangement joins TRBV9 to TRBJ2-1; D gene unclear. The source of this sequence is a woman between 40 and 55 years old in good health. The specimen sequenced was blood. CDR3 residues: CASRDNNEQFF. The CDR3 bases are TGTGCCAGCAGGGATAACAATGAGCAGTTCTTC.